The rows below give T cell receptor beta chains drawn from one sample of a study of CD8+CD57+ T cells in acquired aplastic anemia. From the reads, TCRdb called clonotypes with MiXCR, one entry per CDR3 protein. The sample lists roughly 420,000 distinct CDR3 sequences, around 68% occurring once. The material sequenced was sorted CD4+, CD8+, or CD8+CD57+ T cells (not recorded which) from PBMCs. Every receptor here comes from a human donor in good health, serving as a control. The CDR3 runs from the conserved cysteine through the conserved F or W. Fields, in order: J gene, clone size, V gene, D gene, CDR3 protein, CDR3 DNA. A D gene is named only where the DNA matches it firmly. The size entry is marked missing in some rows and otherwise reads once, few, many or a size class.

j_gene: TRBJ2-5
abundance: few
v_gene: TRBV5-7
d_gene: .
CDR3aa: CASSPQTALVLKETQYF
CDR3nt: TGTGCCAGCAGCCCGCAGACAGCGCTAGTACTCAAAGAGACCCAGTACTTC

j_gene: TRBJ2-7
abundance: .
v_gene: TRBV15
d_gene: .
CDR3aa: CATSRDRGGVGYF
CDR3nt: TGTGCCACCAGCAGAGATCGAGGAGGCGTAGGGTACTTC

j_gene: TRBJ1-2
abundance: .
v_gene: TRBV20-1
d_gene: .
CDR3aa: CSAPPLRASYGYTF
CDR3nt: TGCAGTGCTCCCCCGCTCAGGGCTAGTTATGGCTACACCTTC

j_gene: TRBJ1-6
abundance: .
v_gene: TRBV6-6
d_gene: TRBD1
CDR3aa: CASTQGQNSPLHF
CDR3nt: TGTGCCAGCACCCAGGGACAGAACTCACCCCTCCACTTT

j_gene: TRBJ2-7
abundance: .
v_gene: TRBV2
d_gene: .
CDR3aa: CASQSEGDSYEQYF
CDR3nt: TGTGCCAGCCAATCGGAGGGTGACTCCTACGAGCAGTACTTC

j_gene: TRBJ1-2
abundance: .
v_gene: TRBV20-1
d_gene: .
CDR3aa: CSARWAGNPRYTF
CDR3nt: TGCAGTGCTAGATGGGCCGGCAACCCTCGCTACACCTTC

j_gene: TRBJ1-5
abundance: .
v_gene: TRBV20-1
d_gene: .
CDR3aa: CSACDPEQDYF
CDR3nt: TGCAGTGCTTGTGACCCCGAACAGGATTATTTT

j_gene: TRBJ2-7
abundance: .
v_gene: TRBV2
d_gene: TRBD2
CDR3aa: CASRVSGGRTGEQFF
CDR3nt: TGTGCCAGCAGAGTATCGGGGGGGCGTACCGGCGAGCAGTTTTTT

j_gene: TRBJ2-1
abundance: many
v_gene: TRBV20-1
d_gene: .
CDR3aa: CSAADLSSYNEQFF
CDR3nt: TGCAGTGCCGCCGACTTGAGCTCCTACAATGAGCAGTTCTTC

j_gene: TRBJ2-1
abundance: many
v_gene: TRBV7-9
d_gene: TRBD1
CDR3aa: CASRITGAGLYNEQFF
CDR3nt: TGTGCCAGCCGTATAACAGGGGCCGGATTATACAATGAGCAGTTCTTC

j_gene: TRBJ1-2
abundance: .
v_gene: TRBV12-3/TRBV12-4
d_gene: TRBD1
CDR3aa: CASSQSGQGLYGYTF
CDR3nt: TGTGCCAGCAGTCAGTCTGGACAGGGTTTGTATGGCTACACCTTC

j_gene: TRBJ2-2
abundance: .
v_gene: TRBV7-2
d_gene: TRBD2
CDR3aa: CASSLRAGGPLTYFF
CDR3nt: TGTGCCAGCAGCTTACGGGCGGGGGGGCCTCTCACCTACTTTTTT

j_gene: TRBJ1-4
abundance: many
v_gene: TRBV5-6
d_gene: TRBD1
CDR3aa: CASSRGGAANEKLFF
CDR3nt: TGTGCCAGCAGCCGAGGGGGCGCGGCTAATGAAAAACTGTTTTTT

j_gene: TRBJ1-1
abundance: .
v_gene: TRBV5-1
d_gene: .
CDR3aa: CASSATRQAGEAFF
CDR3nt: TGCGCCAGCAGCGCCACTCGGCAAGCGGGTGAAGCTTTCTTT

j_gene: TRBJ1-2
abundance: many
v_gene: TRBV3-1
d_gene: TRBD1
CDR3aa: CASSLRAGGDFYGYTF
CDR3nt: TGTGCCAGCAGCCTTCGGGCAGGGGGCGATTTCTATGGCTACACCTTC

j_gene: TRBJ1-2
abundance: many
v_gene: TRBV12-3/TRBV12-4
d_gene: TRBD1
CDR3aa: CASSFWDRGGYTF
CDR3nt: TGTGCCAGCAGTTTTTGGGACAGAGGCGGCTACACCTTC

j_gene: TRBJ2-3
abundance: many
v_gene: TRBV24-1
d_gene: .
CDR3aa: CATSDPHVRSTQYF
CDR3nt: TGTGCCACCAGTGATCCTCATGTCAGGTCTACGCAGTATTTT

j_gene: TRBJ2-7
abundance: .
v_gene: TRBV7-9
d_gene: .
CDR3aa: CASSYARDEQYF
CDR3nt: TGCGCCAGCAGCTATGCGAGGGACGAGCAGTACTTC

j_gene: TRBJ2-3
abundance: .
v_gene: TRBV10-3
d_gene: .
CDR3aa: CAVQAYSTDTQYF
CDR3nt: TGTGCCGTCCAAGCGTACAGCACAGATACGCAGTATTTT

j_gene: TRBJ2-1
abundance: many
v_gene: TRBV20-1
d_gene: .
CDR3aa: CSARQANSYNEQFF
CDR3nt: TGCAGTGCCAGACAGGCGAACTCCTACAATGAGCAGTTCTTC

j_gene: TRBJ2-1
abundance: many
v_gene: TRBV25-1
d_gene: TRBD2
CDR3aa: CASSEFDSGATNEQFF
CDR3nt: TGTGCCAGCAGTGAATTCGATAGCGGGGCCACAAATGAGCAGTTCTTC

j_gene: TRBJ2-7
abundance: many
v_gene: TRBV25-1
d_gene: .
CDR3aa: CASSGDNSYEQYF
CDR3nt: TGTGCCAGCAGTGGGGACAACTCCTACGAGCAGTACTTC

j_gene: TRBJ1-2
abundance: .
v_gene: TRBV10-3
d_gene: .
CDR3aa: CAISESIASHNYGYTF
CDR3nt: TGTGCCATCAGTGAGTCGATCGCCAGTCATAACTATGGCTACACCTTC

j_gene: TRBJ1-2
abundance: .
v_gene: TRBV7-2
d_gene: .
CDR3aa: CASSLVSCGGNGYTF
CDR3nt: TGTGCCAGCAGCTTGGTCAGTTGCGGTGGGAATGGCTACACCTTC

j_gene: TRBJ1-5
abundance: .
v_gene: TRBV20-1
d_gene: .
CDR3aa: CSARGASEAGNQPQHF
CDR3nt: TGCAGTGCTAGAGGTGCCTCGGAGGCGGGCAATCAGCCCCAGCATTTT

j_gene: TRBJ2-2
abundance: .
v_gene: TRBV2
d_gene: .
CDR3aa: CASSGGTFGGVLFF
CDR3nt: TGTGCCAGCAGCGGCGGGACCTTTGGCGGGGTGCTGTTTTTT